Below are 11 T cell receptor beta chains sequenced from a single sample in a study of T cell changes during pregnancy in multiple sclerosis. Libraries were prepared by immunoSEQ multiplex PCR; TCRdb keeps only in-frame clonotypes and omits some of them. The repertoire holds 49,000 or so clones, with around 94% as singletons. The sample in question was CD8+ T cells from peripheral blood mononuclear cells, obtained before pregnancy. The receptors come from a female donor with multiple sclerosis, enrolled in a pregnancy study.

V gene TRBV5-4 combines with J gene TRBJ1-2; TRBD1 matches 9 bases. CDR3 length: 15 amino acids. In germline, CDR1 is SGHNT, CDR2 YYREEE (reference sequence). V gave up 4 bases and J gave up 5 bases; unmatched junction bases: 9. This CDR3 is CASSPPQGAAYGYTF. As DNA, the CDR3 is TGTGCCAGCAGCCCCCCACAGGGGGCAGCGTATGGCTACACCTTC. Full variable domain (remainder filled in from reference TRBV5-4 and TRBJ1-2): ETGVTQSPTHLIKTRGQQVTLRCSSQSGHNTVSWYQQALGQGPQFIFQYYREEENGRGNFPPRFSGLQFPNYSSELNVNALELDDSALYLCASSPPQGAAYGYTFGSGTRLTVV.

The chain carries TRBV27 and TRBJ2-3; 7 bases agree with TRBD2. Germline V gives CDR1 MNHEY, CDR2 SMNVEV (reference sequence). This CDR3 is built from 15 residues. V dropped 2 bases and J dropped 2; count of bases not matched to a gene: 4. The CDR3 DNA is TGTGCCAGCAGTTTAGCGGGAGTCGACACAGATACGCAGTATTTT. Its translation is CASSLAGVDTDTQYF.

The chain joins TRBV5-5 to TRBJ1-1; possible D gene TRBD1, 5 bases. The CDR3 is 14 amino acids. Trimming stripped 0 bases from V and 7 bases from J, with 13 bases between. The germline gives CDR1 SGHKS, CDR2 YYEKEE (reference sequence). The CDR3 DNA sequence: TGTGCCAGCAGCTTGGGTCCAGGGACTGGTGAAGCTTTCTTT. Amino acids: CASSLGPGTGEAFF.

The rearrangement links TRBV5-4 to TRBJ2-1; weak D call: TRBD1 (6 bases). This CDR3 spans 13 amino acids. V lost 6 bases, J lost 2 bases, and 9 bases lay in between. Germline assignment: CDR1 SGHNT and CDR2 YYREEE (reference sequence). CDR3 residues: CASKDRTYNEQFF. CDR3 bases: TGTGCCAGCAAAGACAGGACCTACAATGAGCAGTTCTTC.

This clone was recorded once. V is TRBV25-1 and J is TRBJ2-5; TRBD2 matches at 7 bases. Unmatched junction bases numbered 11, after V lost 8 bases and J lost 5 bases. The germline gives CDR1 MGHDK, CDR2 SYGVNS. The CDR3 has 14 residues. The CDR3 region is CASRTGGLWETQYF. The CDR3 DNA follows: TGTGCCAGCCGGACGGGGGGTCTTTGGGAGACCCAGTACTTC.

CDR3 sequence: CASSFFAGGYGYTF. CDR3 DNA sequence: TGTGCCAGCAGTTTCTTTGCAGGGGGGTATGGCTACACCTTC. The chain employs TRBV27 and TRBJ1-2; TRBD1 agrees at 7 bases. Germline V CDR1 and CDR2: MNHEY, SMNVEV (reference sequence). Trimming cost V 3 bases and J 5 bases; bases outside gene matches: 6. This CDR3 comprises 14 residues.

This chain uses TRBV2 with TRBJ2-7, with D perhaps matching TRBD2 (5 bases). The CDR3 is 14 residues long. The V end lost 3 bases, the J end lost 1 base, and 10 bases lay between the germline ends. Germline V gene sequence: CDR1 SNHLY, CDR2 FYNNEI. The CDR3 nucleotides are TGTGCCAGCAGTGATGGACTCAGGTCCTACGAGCAGTACTTC. This sequence encodes CASSDGLRSYEQYF.

CDR3 in DNA: TGTGCCAGCAGCCAGGTGACAGAGGAAGCTTTCTTT. Amino acids: CASSQVTEEAFF. The chain couples TRBV14 to TRBJ1-1, with D possibly being TRBD1 (5 bases). Germline loops: CDR1 SGHDN, CDR2 FVKESK. V was pared by 3 bases and J by 8 bases, with 10 bases between. The CDR3 loop spans 12 amino acids.

This chain connects TRBV7-9 to TRBJ1-1, with TRBD1 as a possible D gene (6 bases). This CDR3 comprises 13 residues. In germline, CDR1 is SEHNR, CDR2 FQNEAQ (reference sequence). Deletions cut 6 bases from V and 0 bases from J, with 8 bases between. The CDR3 bases are TGTGCCAGCAGTTCAGGGGTGAACACTGAAGCTTTCTTT. Translating it yields CASSSGVNTEAFF. The full variable domain, with the rest looked up from reference TRBV7-9 and TRBJ1-1, is DTGVSQNPRHKITKRGQNVTFRCDPISEHNRLYWYRQTLGQGPEFLTYFQNEAQLEKSRLLSDRFSAERPKGSFSTLEIQRTEQGDSAMYLCASSSGVNTEAFFGQGTRLTVV.

The rearrangement uses TRBV7-3 and TRBJ1-1; D may be TRBD1 (6 bases). Germline CDR1 is SGHTA and CDR2 is FQGTGA. This CDR3 region has 12 residues. Between the trimmed V and J ends, which lost 4 bases and 6 bases, there was a span of 9 bases. The CDR3 coding sequence is TGTGCCAGCAGCTCACAGGGTGCTGAAGCTTTCTTT. It codes for CASSSQGAEAFF.

This chain joins TRBV15 and TRBJ1-4; D remains ambiguous. Trimming removed 1 base from V and 5 bases from J, with 8 bases in between. Per the germline V gene, CDR1 is LNHNV and CDR2 is YYDKDF (reference sequence). The CDR3 runs 14 residues. CDR3 nucleotides: TGTGCCACCAGCAGAGGAAGAGGGAATGAAAAACTGTTTTTT. Encoded protein: CATSRGRGNEKLFF.